Following are 21 T cell receptor beta chains from one sample sequenced in a study of T cell responses to AZD1222 COVID-19 vaccine. Profiled with immunoSEQ multiplex PCR; TCRdb holds only in-frame clones, not every one. The data show around 140,000 clones, 90% to 95% seen once. The material sequenced was peripheral blood, taken on day 0 of AZD1222 vaccination. The receptors here all came from an adult in good health.

The chain is built from TRBV30 and TRBJ1-2, with a weak D call TRBD1 (5 bases). V was trimmed by 2 bases and J by 7 bases, leaving 17 bases between them. The CDR3 loop spans 14 amino acids. Germline V lookup: CDR1 GTSNPN, CDR2 SVGIG (reference sequence). The CDR3 protein is CAWSTGRGYSGYTF. In DNA, the CDR3 is TGTGCCTGGAGTACGGGGCGCGGGTATTCTGGCTACACCTTC.

DNA for the CDR3: TGTGCCATCAGTGAATCAGGGGCGGGTAATGAAAAACTGTTTTTT. Translation: CAISESGAGNEKLFF. The gene calls are TRBV10-3 and TRBJ1-4; possible D gene TRBD1, 6 bases. Germline V gene sequence: CDR1 ENHRY, CDR2 SYGVKD. Trimming stripped 3 bases from V and 4 bases from J, with 12 bases between. The CDR3 is 15 residues long.

J is TRBJ2-5 and V is TRBV7-2; 7 bases line up with TRBD1. Germline lookup yields CDR1 SGHTA and CDR2 FQGNSA. The V segment lost 5 bases and the J segment 3 bases; nucleotides outside the gene matches: 3. The CDR3 covers 13 residues. The CDR3 sequence: CASSRTGKETQYF. In DNA, the CDR3 is TGTGCCAGCAGCCGGACAGGCAAAGAGACCCAGTACTTC. The entire variable domain, with the rest obtained from reference TRBV7-2 and TRBJ2-5, is as follows: GAGVSQSPSNKVTEKGKDVELRCDPISGHTALYWYRQSLGQGLEFLIYFQGNSAPDKSGLPSDRFSAERTGGSVSTLTIQRTQQEDSAVYLCASSRTGKETQYFGPGTRLLVL.

The chain employs TRBV5-4 and TRBJ1-1; D gene ambiguous. The length of the CDR3 is 14 residues. Germline CDR1 reads SGHNT; CDR2 reads YYREEE (reference sequence). The germline V and J ends were trimmed by 0 bases and 6 bases, with 12 bases remaining between them. CDR3 nucleotides: TGTGCCAGCAGCTTGGAACCAGGTCAGGCTGAAGCTTTCTTT. Protein sequence: CASSLEPGQAEAFF.

J is TRBJ1-2 and V is TRBV11-2, with D possibly TRBD1 on 6 matching bases. This CDR3 spans 13 amino acids. CDR1 and CDR2 (germline): SGHAT, FQNNGV. With 4 bases removed from V and 8 bases from J, the gap between germline ends came to 14 bases. Here the CDR3 reads CASSSRPDRGYTF. The CDR3, as DNA: TGTGCCAGCAGCTCCAGACCAGACAGGGGCTACACCTTC.

Remarks on this clone: Other DNA variants within this sample encode the same CDR3. The genes are TRBV28 and TRBJ2-7; 11 nucleotides line up with TRBD2. Germline loops: CDR1 MDHEN, CDR2 SYDVKM. V lost 2 bases and J lost 4; bases outside the gene matches: 1. The CDR3 has 14 amino acids. CDR3 nucleotides: TGTGCCAGCAGTTTAGCTAGCGGGAGGTACGAGCAGTACTTC. This gives the protein CASSLASGRYEQYF.

Of note for this clone: The junction departs from the called germline gene at one end, perhaps through a read error. The gene calls are TRBV19 and TRBJ1-2; D gene uncertain. The length of the CDR3 is 19 residues. Looked up from germline, CDR1 is LNHDA and CDR2 is SQIVND (reference sequence). The CDR3 is CVSSPPFPIMTGGAYGYTF. The CDR3 DNA follows: TGTGTCAGTAGTCCTCCCTTTCCCATTATGACGGGCGGCGCCTATGGCTACACCTTC.

CDR3: CASSERLYRDEQFF. CDR3 nucleotides: TGTGCCAGCAGTGAACGCCTATATAGGGATGAGCAGTTCTTC. V usage is TRBV2 and J usage is TRBJ2-1; no clear D gene. Between the trimmed V and J ends, which lost 2 bases and 8 bases, there was a span of 13 bases. Germline CDR1 SNHLY, CDR2 FYNNEI. This CDR3 comprises 14 residues.

The V and J genes are TRBV5-4 and TRBJ2-3, with TRBD2 matching 8 bases. Germline V gives CDR1 SGHNT, CDR2 YYREEE (reference sequence). The CDR3 runs 16 residues. Trimming cost V 1 base and J 2 bases; bases outside gene matches: 6. For the CDR3, the DNA is TGTGCCAGCAGCTTGATGGCGGGAGGAAACACAGATACGCAGTATTTT. Translating it yields CASSLMAGGNTDTQYF.

For the CDR3, the DNA is TGTGCCAGCAGCCGCGGACAGGGCAGCGCCCACTTT. Translated, it gives CASSRGQGSAHF. This sequence joins TRBV2 and TRBJ1-6, with 8 bases matching TRBD1. This CDR3 contains 12 residues. The V segment lost 6 bases and the J segment 18 bases; nucleotides outside the gene matches: 10. Germline CDR1 is SNHLY and CDR2 is FYNNEI.

This clone was observed a handful of times. Additional DNA sequences in this sample encode the identical CDR3. The chain couples TRBV3-1 (or the pseudogene TRBV3-2) to TRBJ1-2; D is unclear. This CDR3 region has 13 residues. The V and J ends lost 0 bases and 0 bases respectively, with 2 bases between them. Germline assignment: CDR1 LGHDT and CDR2 YNNKEL (reference sequence). The CDR3: CASSQDTNYGYTF. CDR3 nucleotide sequence: TGTGCCAGCAGCCAAGACACTAACTATGGCTACACCTTC.

The genes are TRBV15 and TRBJ1-1, with unresolved D. Per the germline V gene, CDR1 is LNHNV and CDR2 is YYDKDF (reference sequence). The ends were cut back, 3 bases at V and 6 bases at J, with 11 bases in the middle. The CDR3 spans 13 residues. Written as DNA, the CDR3 is TGTGCCACCAGCAGCGGAGTTTTGGCTGAAGCTTTCTTT. It specifies CATSSGVLAEAFF.

V is TRBV28 and J is TRBJ2-7; D gene unclear. The CDR3 has 14 amino acids. Germline values: CDR1 MDHEN, CDR2 SYDVKM. Trimming cost V 7 bases and J 3 bases, with 16 bases left between them. The CDR3 DNA sequence: TGTGCCAGCATAGGAGAACGCAACCTCTACGAGCAGTACTTC. It is translated as CASIGERNLYEQYF.

V is TRBV2 and J is TRBJ2-1; TRBD2 matches 11 bases. Trimming cost V 6 bases and J 6 bases; bases outside gene matches: 7. CDR3 length: 15 amino acids. Germline CDR1 reads SNHLY; CDR2 reads FYNNEI. The CDR3 here is CASSQGLAEINEQFF. The CDR3 nucleotides are TGTGCCAGCAGCCAGGGACTAGCGGAAATCAATGAGCAGTTCTTC.

This chain links TRBV5-1 with TRBJ2-3; the D gene is possibly TRBD1 (6 bases). This CDR3 comprises 14 residues. CDR1 and CDR2 (germline): SGHRS, YFSETQ. V lost 0 bases and J lost 2, with 7 bases in between. CDR3 protein: CASSLGGPTDTQYF. CDR3 nucleotide sequence: TGCGCCAGCAGCTTGGGGGGGCCCACAGATACGCAGTATTTT.

The chain joins TRBV11-2 to TRBJ1-2, with D unresolved. The V gene lost 2 bases and the J gene lost 5 bases, with 15 bases spanning the gap. The CDR3 consists of 15 residues. Germline V gene data show CDR1 as SGHAT and CDR2 as FQNNGV. The CDR3 protein is CASSLSPLSPYGYTF. In nucleotides, the CDR3 is TGTGCCAGCAGCTTATCTCCACTAAGCCCGTATGGCTACACCTTC.

This chain links TRBV7-8 with TRBJ1-5, with 7 nucleotides matching TRBD1. Per germline, CDR1 SGHVS and CDR2 FQNEAQ. CDR3 length: 18 residues. V shed 1 base, J shed 6 bases, and the junction held 15 bases outside the gene matches. CDR3 nucleotide sequence: TGTGCCAGCAGCTTAGGGCGCCTAGGCAGGGGGGGTGGTCAGCCCCAGCATTTT. Its translation is CASSLGRLGRGGGQPQHF.

The chain uses TRBV11-2 and TRBJ2-2; D call uncertain. The CDR3 has 11 residues. Germline values: CDR1 SGHAT, CDR2 FQNNGV. V lost 8 bases, J lost 3 bases, and 4 bases lay in between. In nucleotides, the CDR3 is TGTGCCAGCCGGGACACCGGGGAGCTGTTTTTT. The encoded protein is CASRDTGELFF.

This clone was observed a single time. The genes are TRBV19 and TRBJ1-6, with TRBD1 as a possible D gene (6 bases). V lost 7 bases and J 1 base, leaving 11 bases between the germline ends. The CDR3 runs to 15 residues. From germline, CDR1 is LNHDA and CDR2 SQIVND (reference sequence). DNA of the CDR3: TGTGCCAGTACTGAGGGGGGGTCCTATAATTCACCCCTCCACTTT. Translation gives CASTEGGSYNSPLHF.

Only one count was recorded for this clone. V gene TRBV5-1 combines with J gene TRBJ1-1; D remains unclear. Germline CDR1 reads SGHRS; CDR2 reads YFSETQ. This CDR3 is built from 14 residues. V shed 0 bases and J shed 3 bases, with 9 bases lying between them. In DNA, the CDR3 is TGCGCCAGCAGCTTGGCCTCCGGGGACACTGAAGCTTTCTTT. Protein sequence: CASSLASGDTEAFF.

V and J are TRBV10-2 and TRBJ1-6; TRBD1 is a possible D gene (6 bases). This CDR3 has 13 residues. The V end lost 7 bases, the J end lost 4 bases, and 8 bases lay between the germline ends. Germline V lookup: CDR1 WSHSY, CDR2 SAAADI. In DNA, the CDR3 is TGCGCCAGCATTGGACAGTATAATTCACCCCTCCACTTT. It is translated as CASIGQYNSPLHF.